A single sample is the source of the 28 T cell receptor beta chains below, sequenced in a study of blood T cell repertoires in COVID-19 (dated by TCRdb to between 2020 and 2021). The library was obtained by the immunoSEQ multiplex PCR assay. This immuneACCESS table, as held by TCRdb, lists in-frame sequences with V and J called but not all clones. Of the missing ones, under half trace to an unresolved V gene in checked studies; the others have no known cause. The sample contains just over 150,000 clones, 75% to 85% of them found a single time. Under 0.75% of the sample is held by the ten biggest clonotypes. Sample: peripheral blood. Source of these receptors: a man aged 60 to 69 with acute or convalescent COVID-19.

The genes are TRBV29-1 and TRBJ1-5; TRBD1 matches 10 bases. Germline V gene data show CDR1 as SQVTM and CDR2 as ANQGSEA. The V and J ends lost 7 bases and 7 bases, in that order; junction bases with no gene match: 10. The CDR3 has 14 residues. DNA for the CDR3: TGCAGCGCTTCGGACAGGGGGTCAGAACAGCCCCAGCATTTT. Its translation: CSASDRGSEQPQHF.

The chain links TRBV13 to TRBJ2-1; 7 bases are shared with TRBD1. Germline CDR1 PRHDT, CDR2 FYEKMQ (reference sequence). Losses at the gene ends were 5 bases for V and 8 bases for J; bases not matched to a gene: 9. CDR3 length equals 14 residues. The CDR3 loop is CASSQITGEDEQFF. The DNA for the CDR3 is TGTGCCAGCAGCCAGATCACAGGGGAAGATGAGCAGTTCTTC.

This clone was observed a few times. This rearrangement joins TRBV19 to TRBJ1-1; TRBD1 matches at 7 bases. Germline V gives CDR1 LNHDA, CDR2 SQIVND (reference sequence). The CDR3 totals 14 residues. V gave up 5 bases and J gave up 5 bases; unmatched junction bases: 8. The DNA of the CDR3 is TGTGCCAGTAGTTTTGGAGGGGGCGGAACTGAAGCTTTCTTT. Translated, it gives CASSFGGGGTEAFF.

The gene calls are TRBV6-6 and TRBJ1-2; D remains unclear. This CDR3 has 15 amino acids. V was shortened by 6 bases and J by 2 bases, with 16 bases between the two germline ends. Looked up from germline, CDR1 is MNHNY and CDR2 is SVGAGI (reference sequence). The CDR3 DNA reads TGTGCCAGCAGCTCCGGCCAGACATTAAACTATGGCTACACCTTC. As protein: CASSSGQTLNYGYTF.

The chain is built from TRBV12-3 or TRBV12-4 and TRBJ2-7; 7 bases agree with TRBD2. The trim removed 6 bases at V and 6 bases at J, leaving 5 bases unmatched. The CDR3 length is 12 residues. CDR3 sequence reads: CASRTTSSEQYF. The CDR3 DNA sequence: TGTGCCAGCAGAACGACTAGCTCCGAGCAGTACTTC.

The V call is TRBV7-9, the J call TRBJ2-7, with 7 bases that match TRBD1. Germline V gene lookup returns CDR1 SEHNR and CDR2 FQNEAQ (reference sequence). With 4 bases clipped from V and 4 bases from J, the junction kept 4 bases outside the gene matches. The CDR3 sequence is 13 residues long. The CDR3 nucleotides are TGTGCCAGCAGCTCCCCAGGGGGTTACGAGCAGTACTTC. Its protein is CASSSPGGYEQYF.

The chain joins TRBV4-2 to TRBJ2-2; 8 bases fit TRBD2. After removal of 0 bases from V and 4 bases from J, the junction contained 10 bases not matched to a gene. The CDR3 spans 18 residues. Germline lookup yields CDR1 LGHNA and CDR2 YNFKEQ. This chain's CDR3 is CASSQDVAGGGGTGELFF. The CDR3 DNA follows: TGTGCCAGCAGCCAAGATGTGGCGGGAGGAGGCGGCACCGGGGAGCTGTTTTTT.

The V gene is TRBV6-2 or TRBV6-3, the J gene TRBJ2-1; D is undetermined. Germline V gene lookup returns CDR1 MNHEY and CDR2 SVGEGT. V was trimmed by 2 bases and J by 7 bases, leaving 15 bases between them. This CDR3 region has 15 residues. The CDR3 DNA follows: TGTGCCAGCAGTTACATGGCTAGAAAGGAGAATGAGCAGTTCTTC. It encodes CASSYMARKENEQFF.

The chain joins TRBV5-5 to TRBJ1-2, with 8 bases fitting TRBD1. The CDR3 loop spans 13 amino acids. Germline CDR1 SGHKS, CDR2 YYEKEE (reference sequence). V lost 3 bases, J lost 8 bases, and 6 bases stayed unmatched. CDR3 sequence reads: CASSSRQGWGYTF. In nucleotides, the CDR3 is TGTGCCAGCAGCTCGCGACAGGGGTGGGGCTACACCTTC.

This clone was counted once. The rearrangement joins TRBV3-1 (or the pseudogene TRBV3-2) to TRBJ1-3, with 10 bases lining up with TRBD1. Trimming took 4 bases from V and 0 from J; bases not matched to a gene: 6. The germline gives CDR1 LGHDT, CDR2 YNNKEL (reference sequence). The CDR3 has 17 amino acids. In nucleotides, the CDR3 is TGTGCCAGCAGCCGGGGACAGGGGACCCTCTCTGGAAACACCATATATTTT. Its translation is CASSRGQGTLSGNTIYF.

This rearrangement joins TRBV10-3 to TRBJ1-2; 7 bases match TRBD1. The CDR3 is 17 amino acids. V shed 0 bases, J shed 7 bases, and the junction held 14 bases outside the gene matches. CDR1 is ENHRY, CDR2 SYGVKD, per germline. The CDR3 nucleotides are TGTGCCATCAGTGAGTCGGACAGGAAAATAACTATAGGTGGCTACACCTTC. Translated: CAISESDRKITIGGYTF.

This sequence joins TRBV6-2 or TRBV6-3 and TRBJ2-5; 8 bases map to TRBD2. Trimming removed 4 bases from V and 5 bases from J; junction bases left unmatched: 9. Germline CDR1 reads MNHEY; CDR2 reads SVGEGT. The CDR3 totals 15 residues. The CDR3 sequence is CASSSRGGWVETQYF. CDR3 DNA sequence: TGTGCCAGCAGTTCTCGGGGGGGTTGGGTGGAGACCCAGTACTTC.

The chain links TRBV12-3 or TRBV12-4 to TRBJ1-5, with 7 bases lining up with TRBD1. The CDR3 consists of 13 residues. Trimming cost V 6 bases and J 6 bases; bases outside gene matches: 5. The CDR3 DNA reads TGTGCCAGCAGCCGAGGGGGCGGTCAGCCCCAGCATTTT. Translation: CASSRGGGQPQHF.

Of note for this clone: Other nucleotide sequences in the sample specify the same CDR3. The chain uses TRBV28 and TRBJ1-5; a possible D gene is TRBD1 (6 bases). The germline V and J ends were trimmed by 6 bases and 2 bases, with 11 bases remaining between them. The CDR3 extends over 14 amino acids. Germline values: CDR1 MDHEN, CDR2 SYDVKM. CDR3 coding DNA: TGTGCCAGCAGCAGGGGAGGGGGCAATCAGCCCCAGCATTTT. It yields the protein CASSRGGGNQPQHF.

V usage is TRBV29-1 and J usage is TRBJ2-7, with 9 bases aligning to TRBD1. The CDR3 loop spans 12 amino acids. Germline loops: CDR1 SQVTM, CDR2 ANQGSEA. V dropped 6 bases and J dropped 3; count of bases not matched to a gene: 3. CDR3 in amino acids: CSVVTGGYEQYF. For the CDR3, the DNA is TGCAGCGTCGTGACAGGGGGCTACGAGCAGTACTTC.

CDR3 loop: CATSSALGQYEQFF. Written as DNA, the CDR3 is TGTGCCACCTCTAGCGCCCTAGGACAATATGAGCAGTTCTTC. This chain links TRBV6-4 with TRBJ2-1; tentatively, D is TRBD2 (6 bases). The CDR3 covers 14 residues. V was trimmed by 10 bases and J by 8 bases, leaving 21 bases between them. Germline-derived CDR1 and CDR2 are MRHNA and SNTAGT.

The chain joins TRBV5-4 to TRBJ2-5, with 14 bases identical to TRBD2. Germline V gene lookup returns CDR1 SGHNT and CDR2 YYREEE (reference sequence). The CDR3 totals 18 residues. With 0 bases clipped from V and 4 bases from J, the junction kept 8 bases outside the gene matches. The CDR3 DNA follows: TGTGCCAGCAGCTTGGCCCGAGGGACTAGCGGGGGCGGAGAGACCCAGTACTTC. Amino acid sequence: CASSLARGTSGGGETQYF. The complete variable domain, with remaining parts taken from reference TRBV5-4 and TRBJ2-5, reads ETGVTQSPTHLIKTRGQQVTLRCSSQSGHNTVSWYQQALGQGPQFIFQYYREEENGRGNFPPRFSGLQFPNYSSELNVNALELDDSALYLCASSLARGTSGGGETQYFGPGTRLLVL.

Here the CDR3 reads CASTPQRGSRTSSDYGYTF. The CDR3 DNA follows: TGTGCCAGCACCCCCCAGAGAGGGAGCCGCACTAGTTCGGACTATGGCTACACCTTC. The chain carries TRBV6-2 or TRBV6-3 and TRBJ1-2, with D hard to call. Trimming took 7 bases from V and 3 from J, leaving 30 bases between them. Germline V gives CDR1 MNHEY, CDR2 SVGEGT. The CDR3 runs 19 residues.

This clone was counted only a few times. This chain uses TRBV27 with TRBJ1-1, with 7 bases aligning to TRBD1. The CDR3 spans 13 residues. Germline V gene lookup returns CDR1 MNHEY and CDR2 SMNVEV (reference sequence). The ends lost 5 bases at V and 4 bases at J; junction bases unmatched: 4. CDR3 amino acids: CASSRQGSTEAFF. The CDR3 DNA is TGTGCCAGCAGTCGACAGGGAAGCACTGAAGCTTTCTTT.

The chain combines TRBV19 with TRBJ1-5; TRBD1 matches at 10 bases. This CDR3 is 15 amino acids long. V shed 1 base, J shed 6 bases, and the junction held 3 bases outside the gene matches. Germline V CDR1 and CDR2: LNHDA, SQIVND (reference sequence). CDR3 sequence reads: CASSIGDRGLQPQHF. CDR3 in DNA: TGTGCCAGTAGTATAGGTGACAGGGGGCTTCAGCCCCAGCATTTT.

The rearrangement joins TRBV2 to TRBJ2-7, with a weak D call TRBD1 (5 bases). The germline gives CDR1 SNHLY, CDR2 FYNNEI. The CDR3 totals 13 residues. Trimming cost V 6 bases and J 2 bases, with 11 bases left between them. CDR3 DNA: TGTGCCAGCAGGGTGGACACCCCCTACGAGCAGTACTTC. Translated: CASRVDTPYEQYF.

The CDR3 is CASSQGWEYGYTF. The CDR3 bases are TGTGCCAGCAGTCAGGGGTGGGAGTATGGCTACACCTTC. The chain links TRBV27 to TRBJ1-2; tentative D call: TRBD1 (6 bases). Trimming stripped 5 bases from V and 5 bases from J, with 12 bases between. The CDR3 covers 13 residues. Germline CDR1 MNHEY, CDR2 SMNVEV (reference sequence).

The CDR3 reads CASRREGNGYTF. Here the CDR3 DNA reads TGTGCCAGCAGAAGGGAGGGGAACGGCTACACCTTC. The rearrangement joins TRBV7-9 to TRBJ1-2; possibly TRBD1 for D (5 bases). V was trimmed by 6 bases and J by 8 bases, leaving 13 bases between them. CDR3 length: 12 amino acids. Germline CDR1 is SEHNR and CDR2 is FQNEAQ (reference sequence).

The gene calls are TRBV2 and TRBJ1-1, with 7 bases aligning to TRBD1. Losses at the gene ends were 3 bases for V and 1 base for J; bases not matched to a gene: 5. Germline V gene sequence: CDR1 SNHLY, CDR2 FYNNEI. This CDR3 has 15 residues. CDR3 nucleotides: TGTGCCAGCAGTGAGAGACGGACAGGGAACACTGAAGCTTTCTTT. This gives the protein CASSERRTGNTEAFF.

This clone appeared a few times. The chain has TRBV5-4 and TRBJ2-1; the match to TRBD2 covers 11 bases. The junction had 3 bases not matched to a gene; V was cut back by 4 bases and J by 9 bases. Germline V gene sequence: CDR1 SGHNT, CDR2 YYREEE (reference sequence). This CDR3 is 13 amino acids long. The CDR3 region has the DNA TGTGCCAGCAGCCCGGGACTAGCGGCTGAGCAGTTCTTC. Amino acid sequence: CASSPGLAAEQFF.

The rearrangement links TRBV12-5 to TRBJ1-2, with TRBD1 matching over 7 bases. CDR3 size: 14 residues. V was clipped by 5 bases and J by 6 bases; unmatched bases: 9. CDR1 and CDR2 (germline): LGHNT, FRNRAP. DNA for the CDR3: TGTGCTAGTGGTCTGGACAGGCCAGGGGATGGCTACACCTTC. It codes for CASGLDRPGDGYTF.

The gene calls are TRBV7-9 and TRBJ2-1; D ambiguous. V dropped 1 base and J dropped 9 bases, with 7 bases sitting between them. Germline V lookup: CDR1 SEHNR, CDR2 FQNEAQ (reference sequence). This CDR3 has 12 amino acids. The CDR3, as DNA: TGTGCCAGCAGCTTAGGAGCCCCTGAGCAGTTCTTC. It encodes CASSLGAPEQFF.

The chain links TRBV9 to TRBJ2-5, with D perhaps TRBD1 (6 bases). The CDR3 is made up of 16 amino acids. Trimming left V 0 bases short and J 1 base short, with 13 bases between. Per germline, CDR1 SGDLS and CDR2 YYNGEE. CDR3 loop: CASSVGTALFQETQYF. In DNA form, the CDR3 reads TGTGCCAGCAGCGTAGGGACAGCGCTATTCCAAGAGACCCAGTACTTC.